These 31 T cell receptor beta chains share one sample of origin, sequenced in a study of cytomegalovirus exposure and HLA in healthy donors. Primers included in the PCR were 60 Vbeta and 13 Jbeta primers. Repertoires were generated with immunoSEQ multiplex PCR, while TCRdb's copy carries only in-frame clones and drops some. The profile shows about 100,000 clones, about 80% of them singletons. Sequencing was done on a sample of PBMCs. These receptor sequences come from a female donor in good health and CMV-seropositive.

The gene calls are TRBV6-6 and TRBJ1-6, with D uncertain. V dropped 6 bases and J dropped 9 bases, with 9 bases sitting between them. This CDR3 spans 12 amino acids. Germline V gives CDR1 MNHNY, CDR2 SVGAGI (reference sequence). CDR3 region: CASSPVRSPLHF. In DNA form, the CDR3 reads TGTGCCAGCAGCCCGGTCCGTTCACCCCTCCACTTT.

In this sample, this clone turned up once. The chain couples TRBV4-2 to TRBJ2-5; maybe TRBD1 (6 bases). Germline V gene sequence: CDR1 LGHNA, CDR2 YNFKEQ. The CDR3 is 13 residues long. Trimming stripped 8 bases from V and 6 bases from J, with 16 bases between. In DNA form, the CDR3 reads TGTGCCAGCGGAACAGGGCTGAGTCAGACCCAGTACTTC. Protein: CASGTGLSQTQYF.

This sequence joins TRBV5-1 and TRBJ1-1; TRBD1 agrees at 11 bases. CDR1 and CDR2 from the germline V gene are SGHRS and YFSETQ. V shed 2 bases and J 4 bases; nucleotides not matched to a gene: 7. This CDR3 has 16 residues. The DNA of the CDR3 is TGCGCCAGCAGCTTAGGACAGGGGGCGATCGGCACTGAAGCTTTCTTT. Its protein is CASSLGQGAIGTEAFF.

This clone appeared once. The V and J genes are TRBV27 and TRBJ2-2; a possible D gene is TRBD2 (5 bases). The germline V gene encodes CDR1 MNHEY and CDR2 SMNVEV (reference sequence). The CDR3 extends over 12 amino acids. Trimming removed 3 bases from V and 7 bases from J, with 6 bases in between. The CDR3 region has the DNA TGTGCCAGCAGTTTCGCGGGCGGGGAGCTGTTTTTT. Protein: CASSFAGGELFF.

DNA of the CDR3: TGTGCCAGCAGCTTAGATTGGCGGGTTCCGGGAGCTTTCTTT. Its translation: CASSLDWRVPGAFF. The rearrangement uses TRBV11-2 and TRBJ1-1; D is undetermined. Per the germline V gene, CDR1 is SGHAT and CDR2 is FQNNGV. V was shortened by 0 bases and J by 10 bases, with 15 bases between the two germline ends. The CDR3 runs to 14 residues.

The chain links TRBV19 to TRBJ2-7; TRBD1 is a possible D gene (6 bases). Looked up from germline, CDR1 is LNHDA and CDR2 is SQIVND (reference sequence). Trimming cost V 8 bases and J 0 bases, with 14 bases left between them. The CDR3 covers 14 residues. CDR3 in amino acids: CASSRGHSSYEQYF. In DNA form, the CDR3 reads TGTGCCAGTTCCAGGGGTCACAGCTCCTACGAGCAGTACTTC.

This sequence joins TRBV6-5 and TRBJ2-1, with 8 positions matching TRBD2. CDR1 and CDR2 from the germline V gene are MNHEY and SVGAGI. The trim removed 2 bases at V and 15 bases at J, leaving 18 bases unmatched. CDR3 size: 16 residues. CDR3 sequence (DNA): TGTGCCAGCAGTTACCGCTTAGGAAAGCGGGGGCGGGGTCTGTTCTTC. It yields the protein CASSYRLGKRGRGLFF.

This clone was recorded only once. The V gene is TRBV14, the J gene TRBJ2-7, with a tentative D call TRBD1 (6 bases). V was cut by 4 bases and J by 4 bases, with 17 bases left in between. Germline-derived CDR1 and CDR2 are SGHDN and FVKESK. CDR3 length equals 15 residues. DNA of the CDR3: TGTGCCAGCAGCCGTCTAATCGGGACATTTTACGAGCAGTACTTC. It codes for CASSRLIGTFYEQYF. Filled out from reference TRBV14 and TRBJ2-7, the complete variable domain reads EAGVTQFPSHSVIEKGQTVTLRCDPISGHDNLYWYRRVMGKEIKFLLHFVKESKQDESGMPNNRFLAERTGGTYSTLKVQPAELEDSGVYFCASSRLIGTFYEQYFGPGTRLTVT.

This clone was seen more than once but under ten times. V and J are TRBV5-4 and TRBJ2-2, with 8 bases fitting TRBD2. V shed 4 bases, J shed 6 bases, and the junction held 8 bases outside the gene matches. The CDR3 loop spans 15 amino acids. Germline lookup yields CDR1 SGHNT and CDR2 YYREEE (reference sequence). The CDR3 spells CASSTGTSKPGELFF. The CDR3 nucleotides read TGTGCCAGCAGCACCGGGACTAGTAAACCCGGGGAGCTGTTTTTT. Complete variable domain (other parts from reference TRBV5-4 and TRBJ2-2): ETGVTQSPTHLIKTRGQQVTLRCSSQSGHNTVSWYQQALGQGPQFIFQYYREEENGRGNFPPRFSGLQFPNYSSELNVNALELDDSALYLCASSTGTSKPGELFFGEGSRLTVL.

Note on this clone: A read error may account for a junction end that differs from germline. V gene TRBV7-9 combines with J gene TRBJ2-5, with D possibly being TRBD2 (6 bases). Germline loops: CDR1 SEHNR, CDR2 FQNEAQ (reference sequence). This CDR3 region has 12 residues. CDR3: CSSSLAGETQYF. In nucleotides, the CDR3 is TGTTCCAGCAGCTTGGCGGGGGAGACCCAGTACTTC. The whole variable domain, filled in from reference TRBV7-9 and TRBJ2-5, reads DTGVSQNPRHKITKRGQNVTFRCDPISEHNRLYWYRQTLGQGPEFLTYFQNEAQLEKSRLLSDRFSAERPKGSFSTLEIQRTEQGDSAMYLCSSSLAGETQYFGPGTRLLVL.

The V and J genes are TRBV11-2 and TRBJ2-5; 7 nucleotides agree with TRBD2. The trim removed 2 bases at V and 4 bases at J, leaving 19 bases unmatched. From germline, CDR1 is SGHAT and CDR2 FQNNGV. CDR3 length equals 19 residues. This CDR3 is CASSLRLLASGRVGETQYF. In nucleotides, the CDR3 is TGTGCCAGCAGCTTACGGCTTCTTGCTAGCGGCCGGGTAGGAGAGACCCAGTACTTC.

This rearrangement joins TRBV2 to TRBJ2-7; tentative D call: TRBD1 (6 bases). The CDR3 extends over 13 amino acids. CDR1 is SNHLY and CDR2 is FYNNEI in the germline V gene. V dropped 7 bases and J dropped 1 base, with 11 bases sitting between them. CDR3 DNA sequence: TGTGCCAGCACTAGGGACAAATCCTACGAGCAGTACTTC. This gives the protein CASTRDKSYEQYF.

V and J are TRBV5-1 and TRBJ2-5; TRBD2 agrees at 8 bases. The J segment lost 3 bases and the V segment lost 5 bases, leaving 6 bases of the junction unmatched. Germline-derived CDR1 and CDR2 are SGHRS and YFSETQ. The CDR3 covers 14 residues. For the CDR3, the DNA is TGCGCCAGCAGTAAGGCAGCGGGAGAAGAGACCCAGTACTTC. It codes for CASSKAAGEETQYF.

The rearrangement joins TRBV18 to TRBJ2-7, with 12 bases fitting TRBD1. The CDR3 is made up of 15 amino acids. From germline, CDR1 is KGHSH and CDR2 LQKENI. Trimming cost V 2 bases and J 4 bases; bases outside gene matches: 3. CDR3 nucleotides: TGTGCCAGCTCACCAGGGACAGGGGGCGCGTACGAGCAGTACTTC. Translating it yields CASSPGTGGAYEQYF.

The rearrangement joins TRBV4-3 to TRBJ1-4, with D maybe TRBD1 (6 bases). CDR3 length: 14 amino acids. V was trimmed by 0 bases and J by 8 bases, leaving 10 bases between them. In germline, CDR1 is LGHNA, CDR2 YSLEER. CDR3 loop: CASSQDHRAEKLFF. The DNA of the CDR3 is TGCGCCAGCAGCCAAGATCACAGGGCGGAAAAACTGTTTTTT.

The chain has TRBV19 and TRBJ2-7; perhaps TRBD2 as D (6 bases). Per germline, CDR1 LNHDA and CDR2 SQIVND (reference sequence). V lost 1 base and J 2 bases, leaving 12 bases between the germline ends. CDR3 length: 15 amino acids. CDR3 residues: CASSIAGTGPYEQYF. DNA for the CDR3: TGTGCCAGTAGTATAGCTGGGACTGGCCCCTACGAGCAGTACTTC.

The rearrangement links TRBV6-1 to TRBJ2-5; possibly TRBD1 for D (5 bases). The germline CDR1 and CDR2 sequences are MNHNS and SASEGT. Trimming pared 6 bases from V and 2 bases from J, leaving 10 bases between. This CDR3 comprises 13 residues. This CDR3 reads CASSVQGQETQYF. The CDR3 bases are TGTGCCAGCAGCGTCCAGGGTCAAGAGACCCAGTACTTC.

This clone has just a few counts. The chain carries TRBV27 and TRBJ1-2, with TRBD1 matching 9 bases. V gave up 7 bases and J gave up 4 bases; unmatched junction bases: 10. The germline gives CDR1 MNHEY, CDR2 SMNVEV (reference sequence). The length of the CDR3 is 15 residues. The CDR3 DNA reads as TGTGCCAGCACCCACCAGGGGACAGGGCCCTATGGCTACACCTTC. This gives the protein CASTHQGTGPYGYTF.

The CDR3 DNA follows: TGTGCCAGCAGATCAGAGCGGGGACAGGGATTTTATGGCTACACCTTC. Its protein is CASRSERGQGFYGYTF. This chain joins TRBV2 and TRBJ1-2, with 9 nucleotides matching TRBD1. This CDR3 has 16 amino acids. Trimming removed 6 bases from V and 5 bases from J; junction bases left unmatched: 13. Germline-derived CDR1 and CDR2 are SNHLY and FYNNEI.

Comment on this clone: One end of the junction varies from germline; a read error may be responsible. The chain links TRBV7-9 to TRBJ2-1; 9 bases are a match to TRBD2. This CDR3 is 16 amino acids long. Germline V CDR1 and CDR2: SEHNR, FQNEAQ (reference sequence). CDR3 region: CSSSLAGEVVYNEQFF. In DNA form, the CDR3 reads TGTTCCAGCAGCTTAGCGGGGGAGGTAGTCTACAATGAGCAGTTCTTC. Drawing the rest from reference TRBV7-9 and TRBJ2-1, the complete variable domain is DTGVSQNPRHKITKRGQNVTFRCDPISEHNRLYWYRQTLGQGPEFLTYFQNEAQLEKSRLLSDRFSAERPKGSFSTLEIQRTEQGDSAMYLCSSSLAGEVVYNEQFFGPGTRLTVL.

In regard to this clone: At the DNA level, this CDR3 is encoded by other sequences in the same sample as well. V is TRBV9 and J is TRBJ2-3; no firm D call. CDR3 length: 12 residues. Per the germline V gene, CDR1 is SGDLS and CDR2 is YYNGEE. V was trimmed by 4 bases and J by 1 base, leaving 4 bases between them. CDR3 nucleotide sequence: TGTGCCAGCAGCCCGGGCACAGATACGCAGTATTTT. Its translation: CASSPGTDTQYF.

This clone was picked up a small number of times. J is TRBJ1-1 and V is TRBV6-6, with unresolved D. The CDR3 runs to 13 residues. From germline, CDR1 is MNHNY and CDR2 SVGAGI (reference sequence). Trimming removed 5 bases at V and 0 bases at J, with 7 bases between. CDR3 DNA: TGTGCCAGCAGTCCACTAGTGAACACTGAAGCTTTCTTT. Its translation is CASSPLVNTEAFF.

The rearrangement links TRBV5-6 to TRBJ2-1; D perhaps matches TRBD2 (5 bases). Deletions cut 1 base from V and 2 bases from J, with 7 bases between. The CDR3 runs to 14 residues. Per the germline V gene, CDR1 is SGHDT and CDR2 is YYEEEE. CDR3 in amino acids: CASSLSGTYNEQFF. DNA for the CDR3: TGTGCCAGCAGCTTGTCGGGGACCTACAATGAGCAGTTCTTC.

The chain joins TRBV4-1 to TRBJ2-1, with 8 nucleotides matching TRBD2. Germline V lookup: CDR1 MGHRA, CDR2 YSYEKL. V lost 2 bases and J lost 6; bases outside the gene matches: 3. This CDR3 is built from 14 residues. CDR3 loop: CASSQTTSANEQFF. The CDR3 nucleotides read TGCGCCAGCAGCCAAACGACTAGCGCCAATGAGCAGTTCTTC.

The chain is built from TRBV15 and TRBJ2-2; TRBD2 matches 12 bases. The length of the CDR3 is 16 residues. Germline V CDR1 and CDR2: LNHNV, YYDKDF (reference sequence). After removal of 4 bases from V and 10 bases from J, the junction contained 10 bases not matched to a gene. The CDR3 DNA is TGTGCCACCAGCAAAAAGACTAGCGGGAGCCCTTCGGAGCTGTTTTTT. Protein product: CATSKKTSGSPSELFF. The entire variable domain, with the rest obtained from reference TRBV15 and TRBJ2-2, is as follows: DAMVIQNPRYQVTQFGKPVTLSCSQTLNHNVMYWYQQKSSQAPKLLFHYYDKDFNNEADTPDNFQSRRPNTSFCFLDIRSPGLGDTAMYLCATSKKTSGSPSELFFGEGSRLTVL.

This clone was seen only a few times. V and J are TRBV2 and TRBJ1-6; D possibly corresponds to TRBD1 (6 bases). This CDR3 is 15 amino acids long. The V gene lost 6 bases and the J gene lost 0 bases, with 9 bases spanning the gap. The germline V gene encodes CDR1 SNHLY and CDR2 FYNNEI. The CDR3 nucleotides read TGTGCCAGCAGATTACAGGGCTCCTATAATTCACCCCTCCACTTT. Its translation is CASRLQGSYNSPLHF.

This clone was detected a few times. V usage is TRBV4-3 and J usage is TRBJ1-2, with 10 positions matching TRBD1. This CDR3 spans 16 amino acids. V shed 1 base and J 5 bases; nucleotides not matched to a gene: 7. From germline, CDR1 is LGHNA and CDR2 YSLEER. CDR3 DNA: TGCGCCAGCAGCCAAGCCGGGACAGGGGCTGGGTATGGCTACACCTTC. It is translated as CASSQAGTGAGYGYTF.

In this sample, this clone turned up once. The rearrangement uses TRBV7-8 and TRBJ2-2; D gene ambiguous. This CDR3 is 15 amino acids long. Germline V gene data show CDR1 as SGHVS and CDR2 as FQNEAQ. Between the trimmed V and J ends, which lost 1 base and 5 bases, there was a span of 11 bases. The CDR3 bases are TGTGCCAGCAGCTTAGGGTCGGGTGGGACCGGGGAGCTGTTTTTT. It translates to CASSLGSGGTGELFF.

This clone was counted between two and nine times. One end of the junction fails to match germline, which may point to a read error. CDR3 amino acids: CASSPDTSGANGLTF. The CDR3 coding sequence is TGCGCCAGCAGCCCGGACACCTCTGGGGCCAACGGCCTGACTTTC. The chain joins TRBV5-1 to TRBJ2-6, with D tentatively TRBD1 (5 bases). From germline, CDR1 is SGHRS and CDR2 YFSETQ. The CDR3 runs 15 residues.

The rearrangement joins TRBV19 to TRBJ1-2; D is unresolved. V shed 7 bases and J shed 1 base, with 7 bases lying between them. CDR3 length: 12 amino acids. The germline CDR1 and CDR2 sequences are LNHDA and SQIVND (reference sequence). The CDR3 here is CASTGSNYGYTF. CDR3 coding DNA: TGTGCCAGTACAGGCAGTAACTATGGCTACACCTTC.

V and J are TRBV7-9 and TRBJ2-1; tentatively, D is TRBD1 (5 bases). The CDR3 is 14 residues long. Trimming removed 1 base from V and 7 bases from J, with 11 bases in between. The V gene's germline CDR1 is SEHNR and CDR2 FQNEAQ (reference sequence). This CDR3 reads CASSLGRGPNEQFF. The CDR3, as DNA: TGTGCCAGCAGCTTAGGAAGGGGCCCGAATGAGCAGTTCTTC.